The entry below describes one T cell receptor beta chain. The antigen remains unidentified. This record belongs to a study of CD8+CD57+ T cells in acquired aplastic anemia. Study overall: When averaged, DNA from sorted CD4+ and CD8+ cells came to 3.2 ug. Study findings and constraints: With respect to CD8+ Simpson's diversity, patients and controls did not differ significantly. Both patients and controls carried the same twenty-nine CD8+ CDR3 sequences.

Germline V gene sequence: CDR1 LGHNA, CDR2 YNFKEQ. This CDR3 comprises 16 residues. V lost 4 bases to trimming and J lost 2 bases; unmatched junction nucleotides: 10. TCR beta VDJ and CDR3 profiles were obtained from a genomic DNA template. Via MiXCR, TCRdb re-called the reads, giving one row per CDR3 protein. The sample lists 150,000 to 180,000 distinct CDR3 sequences, roughly half occurring once. Flow cytometry had shown expanded CD8+CD57+ cells in the patients chosen for sequencing. Acquired aplastic anemia of severe grade affected all patients. The receptor's source is a human donor with aplastic anemia. The chain is built from TRBV4-2 and TRBJ2-7; TRBD1 aligns across 8 bases. The sample taken for sequencing was sorted CD4+, CD8+, or CD8+CD57+ T cells (not recorded which) from PBMCs. DNA of the CDR3: TGTGCCAGCAGCCCCTCTTGGACAGGGACAACCTACGAGCAGTACTTC. It is translated as CASSPSWTGTTYEQYF.